This T cell receptor (beta chain) was sequenced in a study of blood T cell repertoires in COVID-19. Produced via immunoSEQ multiplex PCR; TCRdb's table is partial and in-frame only. The sample consists of over 300,000 clones, roughly 88% of them appearing once. The cohort comprised adults aged 18 to 89 years residing in approximately 25 US areas. The CDR3 consists of 13 residues. Germline assignment: CDR1 PRHDT and CDR2 FYEKMQ (reference sequence). Trimming at V came to 10 bases and at J to 1 base, leaving 6 bases not matched to a gene. The source of this sequence is a woman in her twenties or thirties with acute COVID-19. The sample taken for sequencing was PBMCs or T cells enriched from blood (not recorded which). The V gene is TRBV13, the J gene TRBJ1-1; 7 bases are a match to TRBD1. CDR3 sequence (DNA): TGTGCCACCTCCGGGACAGAGAACACTGAAGCTTTCTTT. Its protein is CATSGTENTEAFF.